Listed below are T cell receptor beta chains from one sample, sequenced in a study of T cell repertoires and HLA-DP antigens. These receptors' antigens are unknown. Assay used: immunoSEQ multiplex PCR; TCRdb lists only in-frame clones, some missing. This sample has some 110,000 clones, with more than 85% found just once. The sequenced sample was CD4+ T cells from PBMCs. The source of these receptors is a woman under 30 in good health and CMV-seronegative. Both conserved end residues are part of each CDR3. The D gene is left open where the match is weak. Part of the rows lack a size; the others show once, few, many or a class for expanded clones.

TGTGCCAGTAGTATAGGGGCGGTCGGGCACACTGAAGCTTTCTTT	CASSIGAVGHTEAFF	.	TRBV19	TRBJ1-1	15	.
TGTGCCAGCAGTGGGGGGGGAGATGGCTACACCTTC	CASSGGGDGYTF	.	TRBV6-4	TRBJ1-2	12	.
TGTGCCTGGAGTGTACCTTCCCGGGCAGGGAGGACCTACGAGCAGTACTTC	CAWSVPSRAGRTYEQYF	.	TRBV30	TRBJ2-7	17	.
TGCGCCAGCAGCTTGGAGGGGGTGACGGGAAACACCATATATTTT	CASSLEGVTGNTIYF	.	TRBV5-1	TRBJ1-3	15	.
TGTGCCAGCAGCCGCGGGACTAGCGGGAGCTACGAGCAGTACTTC	CASSRGTSGSYEQYF	TRBD2	TRBV28	TRBJ2-7	15	.
TGTGCCATCAGTGAGTCTAGGGTTGGCACTGAAGCTTTCTTT	CAISESRVGTEAFF	.	TRBV10-3	TRBJ1-1	14	.
TGTGCCAGCAGTTTACGGGGTAGCACTGAAGCTTTCTTT	CASSLRGSTEAFF	.	TRBV27	TRBJ1-1	13	.
TGTGCCAGCAGTAACGGGGTCCGCTATCAGCCCCAGCATTTT	CASSNGVRYQPQHF	.	TRBV6-5	TRBJ1-5	14	.
TGTGCCAGCAGCCAAGGACCTGGCTACGAGCAGTACTTC	CASSQGPGYEQYF	.	TRBV4-2	TRBJ2-7	13	.
TGTGCCAGCAGTGCGTTTAGGGCGGTGGACACTGAAGCTTTCTTT	CASSAFRAVDTEAFF	.	TRBV28	TRBJ1-1	15	.
TGTGCCACCTCGAGGGGCGTTACCTACGAGCAGTACTTC	CATSRGVTYEQYF	.	TRBV27	TRBJ2-7	13	.
TGTGCCAGCAGTGCAATCAGGGGGTCGTACACCTTC	CASSAIRGSYTF	TRBD1	TRBV27	TRBJ1-2	12	.
TGTGCCAGCAGCCCGCGGGACAGCCCTGGAAACACCATATATTTT	CASSPRDSPGNTIYF	TRBD1	TRBV7-2	TRBJ1-3	15	.
TGTGCTAGTGGTTTGGTGACGGGTAGCGGGAGCTACGAGCAGTACTTC	CASGLVTGSGSYEQYF	TRBD2	TRBV12-5	TRBJ2-7	16	.
TGTGCCAGCAGTTTATTGGGGACAGGGGACCCAGATACGCAGTATTTT	CASSLLGTGDPDTQYF	TRBD1	TRBV27	TRBJ2-3	16	.
TGTGCCAGTATGGTCGGGATGAACACTGAAGCTTTCTTT	CASMVGMNTEAFF	.	TRBV19	TRBJ1-1	13	.
TGTGCCAGCAATAGTTTCGGGAGCTCCTACGAGCAGTACTTC	CASNSFGSSYEQYF	.	TRBV11-2	TRBJ2-7	14	.
TGTGCCAGCAGCCGGGACAGGGGGCTCACCGGGGAGCTGTTTTTT	CASSRDRGLTGELFF	TRBD1	TRBV5-4	TRBJ2-2	15	.
TGTGCCAGTAGTACAACAGGGGCCAATCAGCCCCAGCATTTT	CASSTTGANQPQHF	TRBD1	TRBV19	TRBJ1-5	14	once
TGTGCCAGCAGTTTTAAAGGGCAGCACTATGGCTACACCTTC	CASSFKGQHYGYTF	.	TRBV27	TRBJ1-2	14	.
TGTGCCAGCAGTGAAGCGCGCGAAAAACTGTTTTTT	CASSEAREKLFF	.	TRBV2	TRBJ1-4	12	.
TGTGCCAGCAGCTCGGGGGCCGAGGAGGAAGCTTTCTTT	CASSSGAEEEAFF	.	TRBV7-8	TRBJ1-1	13	.
TGTGCCATCCAACAGGGTCGGGTGACAGATACGCAGTATTTT	CAIQQGRVTDTQYF	.	TRBV2	TRBJ2-3	14	.
TGTGCCAGCAGCCAAGATCGTCAGATGTGGGCTCGTCGGGACACTGAAGCTTTCTTT	CASSQDRQMWARRDTEAFF	.	TRBV4-2	TRBJ1-1	19	.
TGCGCCAGCAGCTCCCTTGGTAGTCGGGGCACCGGGGAGCTGTTTTTT	CASSSLGSRGTGELFF	.	TRBV5-1	TRBJ2-2	16	.
TGTGCCAGCAGCCGGGGAGACCTCCAGATTAATGAAAAACTGTTTTTT	CASSRGDLQINEKLFF	.	TRBV7-8	TRBJ1-4	16	.
TGTGCCAGCAGGAGACTAGCGGATGCGGGCTATGAGCAGTTCTTC	CASRRLADAGYEQFF	TRBD2	TRBV2	TRBJ2-1	15	.
TGTGCCAGCAGTGAACGGCGGGTGGCCCCCTACGAGCAGTACTTC	CASSERRVAPYEQYF	.	TRBV6-1	TRBJ2-7	15	.
TGTGCCAGTAGTATAGTTCAAAGCATGAACACTGAAGCTTTCTTT	CASSIVQSMNTEAFF	.	TRBV19	TRBJ1-1	15	.
TGTGCCAGTAGGGTCAACGGGGACCCTAATGAAAAACTGTTTTTT	CASRVNGDPNEKLFF	.	TRBV19	TRBJ1-4	15	.
TGTGCCAGCAGGCGGACTAGCGGGAGTTCCTACGAGCAGTACTTC	CASRRTSGSSYEQYF	TRBD2	TRBV4-2	TRBJ2-7	15	once
TGTGCCAGCTCACCACCGACAGGGTCGAATCAGCCCCAGCATTTT	CASSPPTGSNQPQHF	TRBD1	TRBV18	TRBJ1-5	15	.
TGCGCCAGCAGCCACGGGACACCCAAATATCCCTCTGGAAACACCATATATTTT	CASSHGTPKYPSGNTIYF	.	TRBV4-1	TRBJ1-3	18	.